The present T cell receptor beta chain was sequenced within a study of shared clonotypes between healthy human individuals. Study-wide points: Sharing across four donors was highest in naive CD4 (roughly 5%) and lowest in memory CD8 (about 0.4%). In having few donors, the study represented limited genetic and exposure-history diversity. Incomplete sequencing of sorted subsets was indicated by rarefaction despite large depth.

Assay used: immunoSEQ multiplex PCR; TCRdb lists only in-frame clones, some missing. The table lists over 2 million clones, 85% to 95% of them singletons. Comment on this clone: Its antigen is currently unknown.

The CDR3 consists of 15 residues. From germline, CDR1 is ENHRY and CDR2 SYGVKD. Trimming shortened V by 8 bases and J by 0 bases, and 13 bases separated the two germline ends. The sequence was obtained from a man aged 18 to 29 in good health. The specimen was naive CD4+ T cells sorted from blood. Indicated subset: CD45RA+ positively selected. The chain joins TRBV10-3 to TRBJ1-4, with D uncertain. The DNA for the CDR3 is TGTGCCATCTCGGAAGGGCCCGCAACTAATGAAAAACTGTTTTTT. Protein: CAISEGPATNEKLFF.